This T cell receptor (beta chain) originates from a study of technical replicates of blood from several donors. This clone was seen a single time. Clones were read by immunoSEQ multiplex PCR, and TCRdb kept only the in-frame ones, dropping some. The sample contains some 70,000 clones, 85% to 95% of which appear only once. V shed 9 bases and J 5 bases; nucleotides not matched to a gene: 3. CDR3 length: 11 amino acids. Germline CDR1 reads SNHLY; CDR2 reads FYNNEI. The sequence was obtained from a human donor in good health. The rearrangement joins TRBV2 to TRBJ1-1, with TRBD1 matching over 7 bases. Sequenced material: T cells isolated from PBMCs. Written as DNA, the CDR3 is TGTGCCAGACCAGGGGGGACTGAAGCTTTCTTT. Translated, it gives CARPGGTEAFF.